This T cell receptor (beta chain) stems from a study of cytomegalovirus exposure and HLA in healthy donors. Germline values: CDR1 SGHVS, CDR2 FQNEAQ. This CDR3 has 16 residues. J was trimmed by 12 bases and V by 5 bases; bases with no gene match: 17. The PCR had 60 Vbeta and 13 Jbeta primers. Data came from immunoSEQ multiplex PCR; TCRdb stores just in-frame clones and leaves some out. Of around 190,000 clones listed, around 82% are singletons. This chain links TRBV7-8 with TRBJ1-4; TRBD1 aligns across 8 bases. The sequence was obtained from a woman in her twenties or thirties in good health and CMV-seronegative. The source material was PBMCs. The CDR3 DNA sequence: TGTGCCAGCAGCCCGAGAGCTGGGACAGGTATTCGGCAACTGTTTTTT. Protein: CASSPRAGTGIRQLFF. Variable domain in full (rest from reference TRBV7-8 and TRBJ1-4): GAGVSQSPRYKVAKRGQDVALRCDPISGHVSLFWYQQALGQGPEFLTYFQNEAQLDKSGLPSDRFFAERPEGSVSTLKIQRTQQEDSAVYLCASSPRAGTGIRQLFFGSGTQLSVL.